These T cell receptor beta chains were read from a single sample in a study of shared clonotypes between healthy human individuals. Assay used: immunoSEQ multiplex PCR; TCRdb lists only in-frame clones, some missing. There are 980,000 or so clones in the sample; around 80% occur only once, and over 1.3% lies in the top ten. Sequenced input: memory CD4+ T cells sorted from blood. The receptors stem from a man between 18 and 29 years old in good health. Each CDR3 is given with its conserved first and last residue. The D gene is left open where the match is weak. Part of the rows lack a size; the others show once, few, many or a class for expanded clones.

abundance: -; j_gene: TRBJ2-6; d_gene: -; v_gene: TRBV19; CDR3nt: TGTGCCAGTAGTATAAACCCAGGGGCCGGGGCCAACGTCCTGACTTTC; CDR3aa: CASSINPGAGANVLTF
abundance: few; j_gene: TRBJ2-5; d_gene: TRBD1; v_gene: TRBV4-1; CDR3nt: TGCGCCAGCACCCCTTTTAACAGGGGAAACCAAGAGACCCAGTACTTC; CDR3aa: CASTPFNRGNQETQYF
abundance: -; j_gene: TRBJ1-2; d_gene: TRBD1; v_gene: TRBV18; CDR3nt: TGTGCCAGCTCCCCGGACAGGAACTATGGCTACACCTTC; CDR3aa: CASSPDRNYGYTF
abundance: -; j_gene: TRBJ2-7; d_gene: -; v_gene: TRBV28; CDR3nt: TGTGCCAGCAGAGACAGTCTCTCCTACGAGCAGTACTTC; CDR3aa: CASRDSLSYEQYF
abundance: few; j_gene: TRBJ1-4; d_gene: TRBD1; v_gene: TRBV15; CDR3nt: TGTGCCACCACAAAAGGGGGCTCTGAAAAACTGTTTTTT; CDR3aa: CATTKGGSEKLFF
abundance: few; j_gene: TRBJ1-1; d_gene: TRBD1; v_gene: TRBV27; CDR3nt: TGTGCCAGCAGTTTAGGGCAGGGGGTCGGGAGAACTGAAGCTTTCTTT; CDR3aa: CASSLGQGVGRTEAFF
abundance: -; j_gene: TRBJ1-2; d_gene: TRBD1; v_gene: TRBV28; CDR3nt: TGTGCCAGCGTTAACAGGGGAGATGGCTACACCTTC; CDR3aa: CASVNRGDGYTF
abundance: -; j_gene: TRBJ1-1; d_gene: -; v_gene: TRBV5-4; CDR3nt: TGTGCCAGCAACCCTGGTCCAATGGGGGGGAACACTGAAGCTTTCTTT; CDR3aa: CASNPGPMGGNTEAFF
abundance: -; j_gene: TRBJ2-7; d_gene: TRBD1; v_gene: TRBV18; CDR3nt: TGTGCCAGCTCACAGGGACAGTCGACCTACGAGCAGTACTTC; CDR3aa: CASSQGQSTYEQYF
abundance: few; j_gene: TRBJ2-7; d_gene: TRBD1; v_gene: TRBV27; CDR3nt: TGTGCCAGCAGACGGACAGGGATGGGCTACGAGCAGTACTTC; CDR3aa: CASRRTGMGYEQYF